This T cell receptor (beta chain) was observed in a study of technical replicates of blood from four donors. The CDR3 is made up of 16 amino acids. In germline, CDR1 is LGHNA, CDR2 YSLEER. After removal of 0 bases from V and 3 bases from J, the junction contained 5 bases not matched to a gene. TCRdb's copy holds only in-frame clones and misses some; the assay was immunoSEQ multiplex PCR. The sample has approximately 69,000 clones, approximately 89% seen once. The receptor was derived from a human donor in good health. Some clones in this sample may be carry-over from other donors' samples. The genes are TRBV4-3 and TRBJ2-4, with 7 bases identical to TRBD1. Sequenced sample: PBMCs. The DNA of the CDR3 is TGCGCCAGCAGCCAAGAAACGGGACAGAGCAAAAACATTCAGTACTTC. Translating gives CASSQETGQSKNIQYF.